This record covers a single T cell receptor beta chain. The data stem from a study of cytomegalovirus exposure and HLA in healthy donors. Study in general: Drawn from HLA-typed donors, around 85 million unique TCRs were held in an early data release.

With 60 Vbeta and 13 Jbeta primers, the PCR was carried out. Libraries were prepared by immunoSEQ multiplex PCR; TCRdb keeps only in-frame clonotypes and omits some of them. The data show about 140,000 clones, nearly 90% seen once. The germline CDR1 and CDR2 sequences are KGHSH and LQKENI. The CDR3 totals 16 residues. V lost 3 bases to trimming and J lost 14 bases; unmatched junction nucleotides: 12. V gene TRBV18 combines with J gene TRBJ2-1; 14 bases fit TRBD2. Sequencing was performed on PBMCs. This TCR was sampled from a woman aged 40 to 55 in good health and CMV-seronegative. In DNA, the CDR3 is TGTGCCAGCTCACCGGACCGACTAGCGGGAGGGATCGAGGAGTTCTTC. This translates into CASSPDRLAGGIEEFF.